This TCR beta chain emerged from a study of early T cells in non-severe SARS-CoV-2 infection. On the study more broadly: The input, bulk RNA from unsorted whole blood, was sequenced, and chains were unpaired.

One entry per CDR3 protein results from TCRdb running MiXCR on the 5' RACE reads. The profile shows 60,000 or so distinct CDR3 sequences, 10% to 15% of them singletons. Germline V lookup: CDR1 MDHEN, CDR2 SYDVKM. V was shortened by 5 bases and J by 5 bases, with 9 bases between the two germline ends. The CDR3 covers 12 residues. There are a few counts of this clonotype. The sequence came from an adult who was a healthcare worker with PCR-confirmed SARS-CoV-2 infection or an uninfected control (not recorded which). Sequences were obtained from whole blood. V gene TRBV28 combines with J gene TRBJ1-2; D perhaps matches TRBD1 (5 bases). CDR3 sequence reads: CASSPGSYGYTF. The CDR3 nucleotides read TGTGCCAGCAGTCCAGGGTCTTATGGCTACACCTTC.